This T cell receptor beta chain was sequenced during a study of neurological immune-mediated disorders. From 2 million PBMCs stored at -80 C, the unsorted libraries were generated. 5'RACE with 10-nucleotide random UMIs produced the cDNA. One entry per CDR3 protein results from TCRdb running MiXCR on the 5' RACE reads. The table records some 46,000 distinct CDR3 sequences, 4.5% of them present only once. Findings and caveats of the study: None of the CDR3 amino acid sequences of expanded clones recurred across subjects, suggesting private repertoires in all groups.

The germline V gene has CDR1 MDHEN and CDR2 SYDVKM. CDR3 size: 13 residues. V was trimmed by 6 bases and J by 1 base, leaving 8 bases between them. This clonotype was seen at least ten times. What it binds is unknown. Sequencing was done on a sample of PBMCs. The receptor's source is a woman aged 60 to 75 with multiple sclerosis. J is TRBJ2-3 and V is TRBV28; either TRBD1 or TRBD2 may supply D (5 bases each). As DNA, the CDR3 is TGTGCCAGCAGGGGACGGGGCACAGATACGCAGTATTTT. Its protein product is CASRGRGTDTQYF.